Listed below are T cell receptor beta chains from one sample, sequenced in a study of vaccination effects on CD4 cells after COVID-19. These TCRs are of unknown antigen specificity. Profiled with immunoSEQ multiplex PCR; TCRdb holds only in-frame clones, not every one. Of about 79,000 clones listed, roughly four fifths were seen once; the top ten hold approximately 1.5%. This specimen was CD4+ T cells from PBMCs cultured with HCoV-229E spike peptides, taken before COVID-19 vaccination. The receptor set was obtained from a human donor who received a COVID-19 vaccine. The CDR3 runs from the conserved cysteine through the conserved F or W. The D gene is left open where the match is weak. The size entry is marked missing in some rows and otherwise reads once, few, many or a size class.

CDR3aa: CASSLGSPFSGNTIYF; CDR3nt: TGTGCCAGCAGCTTAGGGTCCCCTTTCTCTGGAAACACCATATATTTT; abundance: NA; v_gene: TRBV7-9; d_gene: NA; j_gene: TRBJ1-3
CDR3aa: CASSSTGGTADTQYF; CDR3nt: TGCGCCAGCAGCTCTACAGGGGGCACGGCAGATACGCAGTATTTT; abundance: NA; v_gene: TRBV5-1; d_gene: TRBD1; j_gene: TRBJ2-3
CDR3aa: CASAQGESQPQHF; CDR3nt: TGTGCCAGCGCGCAGGGAGAGAGTCAGCCCCAGCATTTT; abundance: few; v_gene: TRBV3-1/TRBV3-2; d_gene: NA; j_gene: TRBJ1-5
CDR3aa: CASSLGLQETQYF; CDR3nt: TGTGCCAGCAGCTTGGGTCTGCAAGAGACCCAGTACTTC; abundance: NA; v_gene: TRBV5-6; d_gene: NA; j_gene: TRBJ2-5
CDR3aa: CASASRNTEAFF; CDR3nt: TGTGCCAGCGCCAGTCGGAACACTGAAGCTTTCTTT; abundance: NA; v_gene: TRBV18; d_gene: NA; j_gene: TRBJ1-1
CDR3aa: CASRKTGLNNSPLHF; CDR3nt: TGTGCCAGCAGGAAGACAGGGTTGAATAATTCACCCCTCCACTTT; abundance: NA; v_gene: TRBV6-4; d_gene: TRBD1; j_gene: TRBJ1-6
CDR3aa: CASSEFSHVGNTIYF; CDR3nt: TGTGCCAGCAGTGAATTCTCCCATGTTGGAAACACCATATATTTT; abundance: few; v_gene: TRBV6-1; d_gene: NA; j_gene: TRBJ1-3
CDR3aa: CAWSSRHRTANYGYTF; CDR3nt: TGTGCCTGGAGTTCGCGACATAGAACAGCTAACTATGGCTACACCTTC; abundance: NA; v_gene: TRBV30; d_gene: NA; j_gene: TRBJ1-2
CDR3aa: CASSPNHQNSPLHF; CDR3nt: TGTGCCAGCTCACCGAACCACCAGAATTCACCCCTCCACTTT; abundance: NA; v_gene: TRBV18; d_gene: NA; j_gene: TRBJ1-6
CDR3aa: CASSLFQETQYF; CDR3nt: TGTGCCAGCAGCTTGTTCCAAGAGACCCAGTACTTC; abundance: NA; v_gene: TRBV5-8; d_gene: NA; j_gene: TRBJ2-5
CDR3aa: CASSLVGQGAGYEAFF; CDR3nt: TGCGCCAGCAGCTTGGTCGGGCAGGGGGCAGGATACGAAGCTTTCTTT; abundance: once; v_gene: TRBV5-1; d_gene: TRBD1; j_gene: TRBJ1-1
CDR3aa: CASSPSPLKSTGELFF; CDR3nt: TGTGCCAGCAGCCCGTCCCCCCTTAAAAGTACCGGGGAGCTGTTTTTT; abundance: NA; v_gene: TRBV7-2; d_gene: NA; j_gene: TRBJ2-2
CDR3aa: CASRGLRTGNGGYTF; CDR3nt: TGTGCCAGCAGAGGACTCAGGACAGGGAACGGGGGCTACACCTTC; abundance: NA; v_gene: TRBV2; d_gene: TRBD1; j_gene: TRBJ1-2
CDR3aa: CASSSLSGGADTQYF; CDR3nt: TGTGCCAGCAGTTCCCTTAGCGGGGGGGCAGATACGCAGTATTTT; abundance: NA; v_gene: TRBV27; d_gene: TRBD2; j_gene: TRBJ2-3
CDR3aa: CASSLGQGSGNTIYF; CDR3nt: TGTGCCAGCAGCTTGGGACAGGGCTCTGGAAACACCATATATTTT; abundance: NA; v_gene: TRBV6-5; d_gene: TRBD1; j_gene: TRBJ1-3